These T cell receptor beta chains were read from a single sample in a study of T cell responses to AZD1222 COVID-19 vaccine. Using immunoSEQ multiplex PCR, the repertoire was profiled, and TCRdb retains in-frame clones only, with some absent. This sample yields roughly 150,000 clones, of which approximately 92% are seen a single time; around 2.3% belongs to the top ten. The sequences come from peripheral blood, collected on day 0 of AZD1222 vaccination. All receptors come from an adult in good health. Each CDR3 is given with its conserved first and last residue. The D gene is left open where the match is weak. Size values are once, few and many counts, or a class for expanded clones, and some rows have none.

TRBV21-1	TRBJ2-2	.	.	CASTPVHPRRTVVPGELFF	TGTGCCAGCACCCCAGTCCACCCCCGACGGACGGTGGTGCCCGGGGAGCTGTTTTTT
TRBV18	TRBJ1-5	.	.	CASSPVLSNQPQHF	TGTGCCAGCTCACCAGTTTTGAGCAATCAGCCCCAGCATTTT
TRBV5-5	TRBJ1-2	.	.	CASSPGGFINYGYTF	TGTGCCAGCAGCCCCGGGGGGTTTATTAACTATGGCTACACCTTC
TRBV18	TRBJ1-1	.	.	CASSPEQGLVNTEAFF	TGTGCCAGCTCACCAGAACAGGGTTTGGTGAACACTGAAGCTTTCTTT
TRBV30	TRBJ1-3	.	.	CAWSVERGNTIYF	TGTGCCTGGAGTGTAGAAAGAGGAAACACCATATATTTT
TRBV27	TRBJ2-1	.	.	CASTTYNEQFF	TGTGCCAGCACAACTTACAATGAGCAGTTCTTC
TRBV6-2/TRBV6-3	TRBJ1-2	.	once	CASSYRGQGPYGYTF	TGTGCCAGCAGTTACCGGGGGCAGGGCCCATATGGCTACACCTTC
TRBV10-3	TRBJ1-5	TRBD1	.	CAISDRGASQPQHF	TGTGCCATCAGTGACAGGGGGGCAAGTCAGCCCCAGCATTTT
TRBV27	TRBJ2-1	.	.	CASSSPIAGTPEYNEQFF	TGTGCCAGCAGTTCGCCAATCGCCGGGACGCCAGAGTACAATGAGCAGTTCTTC
TRBV28	TRBJ2-7	.	few	CASSGVGPVNEQYF	TGTGCCAGCAGTGGAGTTGGGCCAGTGAACGAGCAGTACTTC
TRBV4-2	TRBJ2-7	.	few	CASSQAPKGGVLPYEQYF	TGTGCCAGCAGCCAAGCCCCTAAGGGGGGTGTCCTTCCCTACGAGCAGTACTTC
TRBV15	TRBJ1-2	.	.	CATSRDSGYGYTF	TGTGCCACCAGCAGAGACTCCGGATATGGCTACACCTTC
TRBV4-3	TRBJ1-5	.	once	CASSQDGTTNQPQHF	TGCGCCAGCAGCCAAGATGGGACAACTAATCAGCCCCAGCATTTT
TRBV5-1	TRBJ1-2	.	.	CASSLEPASNYGYTF	TGCGCCAGCAGCTTGGAACCAGCCTCTAACTATGGCTACACCTTC
TRBV30	TRBJ2-1	TRBD1	.	CAWSGRTGLTEQFF	TGTGCCTGGAGTGGCAGGACAGGGTTGACTGAGCAGTTCTTC
TRBV5-1	TRBJ2-3	TRBD2	.	CASSLEGTSGSWADTQYF	TGCGCCAGCAGCTTGGAGGGTACTAGCGGGAGTTGGGCAGATACGCAGTATTTT